The sequence of this T cell receptor beta chain was determined in a study of blood T cell repertoires in COVID-19. Study overall: Spain, Italy and the United States supplied samples that represented acute and convalescent COVID-19. T cells, B-cell-depleted T cells, or PBMCs supplied cDNA or gDNA.

Trimming took off 6 bases at V and 0 bases at J, with 8 bases between the two ends. From germline, CDR1 is MNHEY and CDR2 SVGAGI. The CDR3 runs to 14 residues. This clone occurred once. Profiled with immunoSEQ multiplex PCR; TCRdb holds only in-frame clones, not every one. The sample has a few hundred thousand clones; approximately 91% are singletons. Participants' reported clinical history set cohort assignment. Each recovered donor of Cohort 3 presented with two negative PCRs, clearance, or symptom resolution. This chain joins TRBV6-5 and TRBJ1-4; D is unresolved. Sample: PBMCs or T cells enriched from blood (not recorded which). The origin of this receptor is a woman aged 40 to 55 who had recovered from COVID-19. CDR3 coding DNA: TGTGCCAGCAGGCTTACAGCAACTAATGAAAAACTGTTTTTT. Translated, it gives CASRLTATNEKLFF.